This TCR beta chain was obtained from a study of blood T cell repertoires in COVID-19. The wider study: COVID-19 samples from acute and convalescent phases originated in the United States, Italy and Spain.

Trimming took off 5 bases at V and 1 base at J, with 15 bases between the two ends. Germline V gene data show CDR1 as MNHEY and CDR2 as SMNVEV (reference sequence). CDR3 length: 15 amino acids. Clones were sequenced by immunoSEQ multiplex PCR, and TCRdb holds only the in-frame ones, with some missing. The sample includes some 180,000 clones, approximately 85% of them seen just once. This clone has at least ten counts. Symptom resolution, clearance, or two negative PCRs marked donors in Cohort 3 as recovered. The origin of this receptor is a man aged 40-49 years who had recovered from COVID-19. The chain recombines TRBV27 with TRBJ2-7, with a tentative D call TRBD1 (6 bases). The sequencing input was PBMCs or T cells enriched from blood (not recorded which). The CDR3 region has the DNA TGTGCCAGCAGTCAAAACAGGGCCCGATCCTACGAGCAGTACTTC. Amino acid sequence: CASSQNRARSYEQYF.